The 32 T cell receptor beta chains given below trace back to one sample, sequenced in a study of siplizumab effects on memory and regulatory T cells. Data came from immunoSEQ multiplex PCR; TCRdb stores just in-frame clones and leaves some out. The table shows more than 95,000 clones, with 85% to 95% occurring only once. Material for sequencing was CD4+ T cells sorted from blood. The receptors derive from a human donor in good health.

Notes on this clone: Within the sample, other DNA sequences also encode this same CDR3. The chain carries TRBV9 and TRBJ2-5; 9 bases fit TRBD1. This CDR3 has 14 amino acids. J lost 4 bases, V lost 0 bases, and 1 base had no gene match. Germline CDR1 and CDR2: SGDLS and YYNGEE. This CDR3 is CASSVGQGGETQYF. Here the CDR3 DNA reads TGTGCCAGCAGCGTAGGACAGGGGGGAGAGACCCAGTACTTC.

In this sample, this clone turned up once. This sequence joins TRBV18 and TRBJ2-5, with D unresolved. Germline lookup yields CDR1 KGHSH and CDR2 LQKENI. The length of the CDR3 is 15 residues. V shed 4 bases and J shed 1 base, with 13 bases lying between them. The CDR3, as DNA: TGTGCCAGCTCACAACAACAAGCACCCCAAGAGACCCAGTACTTC. Amino acid sequence: CASSQQQAPQETQYF.

This chain links TRBV9 with TRBJ1-1; D is perhaps TRBD1 (6 bases). The CDR3 loop spans 14 amino acids. Germline values: CDR1 SGDLS, CDR2 YYNGEE. The germline V and J ends were trimmed by 4 bases and 0 bases, with 10 bases remaining between them. CDR3 sequence: CASSPGQLNTEAFF. The DNA for the CDR3 is TGTGCCAGCAGCCCTGGACAGTTGAACACTGAAGCTTTCTTT.

Regarding this clone: Other DNA sequences within the sample encode an identical CDR3. V and J are TRBV7-9 and TRBJ2-7, with unresolved D. Trimming cost V 3 bases and J 1 base, with 10 bases left between them. In germline, CDR1 is SEHNR, CDR2 FQNEAQ (reference sequence). This CDR3 comprises 14 residues. CDR3: CASSFDKSSYEQYF. In DNA form, the CDR3 reads TGTGCCAGCAGCTTTGACAAATCGTCCTACGAGCAGTACTTC.

As for this clone: The sample holds other DNA sequences that translate to the same CDR3. The chain carries TRBV30 and TRBJ1-5; D might be TRBD1 (6 bases). Deletions cut 0 bases from V and 1 base from J, with 7 bases between. Germline values: CDR1 GTSNPN, CDR2 SVGIG (reference sequence). This CDR3 is built from 14 residues. CDR3 sequence reads: CAWSVGGSNQPQHF. The CDR3 coding sequence is TGTGCCTGGAGTGTAGGGGGGAGCAATCAGCCCCAGCATTTT. The variable domain in full, completed from reference TRBV30 and TRBJ1-5, reads SQTIHQWPATLVQPVGSPLSLECTVEGTSNPNLYWYRQAAGRGLQLLFYSVGIGQISSEVPQNLSASRPQDRQFILSSKKLLLSDSGFYLCAWSVGGSNQPQHFGDGTRLSIL.

The genes are TRBV7-9 and TRBJ1-2; a possible D gene is TRBD1 (6 bases). V lost 5 bases, J lost 4 bases, and 14 bases lay in between. The CDR3 is made up of 14 amino acids. The germline V gene has CDR1 SEHNR and CDR2 FQNEAQ (reference sequence). CDR3 in amino acids: CASSEVTGPYGYTF. The CDR3 DNA reads as TGTGCCAGCAGCGAGGTGACAGGACCCTATGGCTACACCTTC.

The chain recombines TRBV6-5 with TRBJ2-7; 8 nucleotides agree with TRBD1. The V and J ends lost 0 bases and 4 bases, in that order; junction bases with no gene match: 5. Looked up from germline, CDR1 is MNHEY and CDR2 is SVGAGI. CDR3 length equals 15 residues. The CDR3 loop reads CASSYSDREVYEQYF. Here the CDR3 DNA reads TGTGCCAGCAGTTACTCGGACAGGGAGGTTTACGAGCAGTACTTC.

The chain uses TRBV5-4 and TRBJ2-7, with 12 bases identical to TRBD2. CDR1 SGHNT and CDR2 YYREEE come from the germline V gene (reference sequence). Germline trimming cut 0 bases from V and 3 bases from J; bases unmatched to any gene: 4. The CDR3 is 16 residues long. The CDR3, as DNA: TGTGCCAGCAGCTTGGATCTGACTAGCGGGGGCTACGAGCAGTACTTC. Its protein is CASSLDLTSGGYEQYF.

The chain couples TRBV28 to TRBJ2-7, with 13 bases lining up with TRBD2. Germline V gene lookup returns CDR1 MDHEN and CDR2 SYDVKM. After removal of 8 bases from V and 2 bases from J, the junction contained 9 bases not matched to a gene. CDR3 size: 16 residues. The CDR3, as DNA: TGTGCCAGCTCCCGGACTAGCGGGAGTTTAACCTACGAGCAGTACTTC. This encodes CASSRTSGSLTYEQYF.

The gene calls are TRBV6-5 and TRBJ1-5; no firm D call. V was trimmed by 6 bases and J by 4 bases, leaving 10 bases between them. Germline lookup yields CDR1 MNHEY and CDR2 SVGAGI. The CDR3 totals 13 residues. The CDR3 bases are TGTGCCAGCAGGAGGGCAGTAAATCAGCCCCAGCATTTT. This codes for CASRRAVNQPQHF.

The chain couples TRBV29-1 to TRBJ1-3, with TRBD1 identical over 8 bases. The CDR3 is 16 residues long. The trim removed 8 bases at V and 0 bases at J, leaving 12 bases unmatched. Germline V gives CDR1 SQVTM, CDR2 ANQGSEA. CDR3 protein: CSSNPGGRYSGNTIYF. The CDR3 nucleotides read TGCAGCTCCAACCCAGGGGGCCGCTACTCTGGAAACACCATATATTTT.

The rearrangement links TRBV19 to TRBJ2-2; D is ambiguous. Germline lookup yields CDR1 LNHDA and CDR2 SQIVND (reference sequence). The CDR3 has 12 amino acids. The V and J ends lost 3 bases and 13 bases respectively, with 12 bases between them. This chain's CDR3 is CASSIPPASLFF. The CDR3 DNA follows: TGTGCCAGTAGTATCCCCCCCGCGTCGCTGTTTTTT. Variable domain in full (rest from reference TRBV19 and TRBJ2-2): DGGITQSPKYLFRKEGQNVTLSCEQNLNHDAMYWYRQDPGQGLRLIYYSQIVNDFQKGDIAEGYSVSREKKESFPLTVTSAQKNPTAFYLCASSIPPASLFFGEGSRLTVL.

In this sample, this clone turned up a few times. The chain employs TRBV11-2 and TRBJ2-7; D gene unclear. Per the germline V gene, CDR1 is SGHAT and CDR2 is FQNNGV. The CDR3 is 12 amino acids. Trimming removed 6 bases from V and 9 bases from J, with 15 bases in between. CDR3 in DNA: TGTGCCAGCAGAGAGAGTGGTTGGGTGCAGTACTTC. Amino acid sequence: CASRESGWVQYF. The full variable domain, rest sourced from reference TRBV11-2 and TRBJ2-7, is EAGVAQSPRYKIIEKRQSVAFWCNPISGHATLYWYQQILGQGPKLLIQFQNNGVVDDSQLPKDRFSAERLKGVDSTLKIQPAKLEDSAVYLCASRESGWVQYFGPGTRLTVT.

The CDR3 loop reads CSVGDRAINTEAFF. The CDR3 DNA reads TGCAGCGTTGGGGACAGGGCCATTAACACTGAAGCTTTCTTT. The chain uses TRBV29-1 and TRBJ1-1; TRBD1 aligns across 9 bases. The CDR3 length is 14 residues. With V trimmed by 4 bases and J by 2 bases, 5 bases remained unmatched. Germline loops: CDR1 SQVTM, CDR2 ANQGSEA.

The CDR3 region is CASSSLPGGLAGADTQYF. The CDR3 region has the DNA TGTGCCAGCAGTTCCCTTCCGGGGGGGCTAGCGGGAGCAGATACGCAGTATTTT. This chain connects TRBV28 to TRBJ2-3; 10 bases fit TRBD2. Per the germline V gene, CDR1 is MDHEN and CDR2 is SYDVKM. The CDR3 consists of 18 residues. V gave up 4 bases and J gave up 4 bases; unmatched junction bases: 14.

The chain carries TRBV10-3 and TRBJ2-1; 7 positions match TRBD2. The CDR3 contains 17 residues. Germline CDR1 and CDR2: ENHRY and SYGVKD. V shed 0 bases and J 4 bases; nucleotides not matched to a gene: 9. As DNA, the CDR3 is TGTGCCATCAGTGAGTCAAGGGTGGCGGGAGAGTACAATGAGCAGTTCTTC. Protein sequence: CAISESRVAGEYNEQFF.

The gene calls are TRBV7-2 and TRBJ1-5; tentatively, D is TRBD1 (6 bases). The CDR3 consists of 14 residues. Per the germline V gene, CDR1 is SGHTA and CDR2 is FQGNSA. V was trimmed by 1 base and J by 6 bases, leaving 10 bases between them. CDR3 in DNA: TGTGCCAGCAGCTTAGGAAGGGGGGGTCAGCCCCAGCATTTT. It encodes CASSLGRGGQPQHF.

The chain is built from TRBV25-1 and TRBJ1-1; no firm D call. Trimming took off 1 base at V and 6 bases at J, with 15 bases between the two ends. Germline CDR1 MGHDK, CDR2 SYGVNS. CDR3 length: 15 amino acids. In nucleotides, the CDR3 is TGTGCCAGCAGTGAATTCAAGGGTTTTTTCTCTGAAGCTTTCTTT. It yields the protein CASSEFKGFFSEAFF.

The V and J genes are TRBV7-2 and TRBJ1-5; D gene uncertain. The germline V gene has CDR1 SGHTA and CDR2 FQGNSA. The V end lost 1 base, the J end lost 1 base, and 8 bases lay between the germline ends. This CDR3 comprises 15 residues. The DNA of the CDR3 is TGTGCCAGCAGCTTAGTTGTACGGAGCAATCAGCCCCAGCATTTT. Its translation is CASSLVVRSNQPQHF.

J is TRBJ2-2 and V is TRBV4-2; TRBD2 aligns across 11 bases. Germline V gene sequence: CDR1 LGHNA, CDR2 YNFKEQ. This CDR3 is built from 16 residues. V dropped 0 bases and J dropped 6; count of bases not matched to a gene: 3. CDR3 amino acids: CASSQEGLAAAGELFF. In DNA, the CDR3 is TGTGCCAGCAGCCAAGAGGGACTAGCGGCGGCCGGGGAGCTGTTTTTT.

This clone was counted a single time. This rearrangement joins TRBV2 to TRBJ1-2; no reliable D call. Germline loops: CDR1 SNHLY, CDR2 FYNNEI. The CDR3 totals 15 residues. The ends were cut back, 7 bases at V and 0 bases at J, with 15 bases in the middle. The CDR3 sequence is CASIGRPTANYGYTF. In DNA form, the CDR3 reads TGTGCCAGCATCGGACGACCGACCGCTAACTATGGCTACACCTTC.

This clone was counted once. The rearrangement uses TRBV2 and TRBJ2-3; 11 bases line up with TRBD2. After removal of 6 bases from V and 4 bases from J, the junction contained 12 bases not matched to a gene. The CDR3 length is 17 residues. Germline lookup yields CDR1 SNHLY and CDR2 FYNNEI. The chain's CDR3 is CASSVRLAGGLPDTQYF. CDR3 nucleotides: TGTGCCAGCAGCGTCCGGCTAGCGGGGGGACTCCCAGATACGCAGTATTTT.

The genes are TRBV9 and TRBJ1-1; no clear D. The CDR3 consists of 14 residues. V gave up 0 bases and J gave up 2 bases, with 8 bases separating them. Germline loops: CDR1 SGDLS, CDR2 YYNGEE. DNA of the CDR3: TGTGCCAGCAGCGTAGGGAGGGTTAACACTGAAGCTTTCTTT. It is translated as CASSVGRVNTEAFF.

The CDR3 DNA is TGTGCCAGCAGTTCTACAGGGCTTACCTACGAGCAGTACTTC. Amino acid sequence: CASSSTGLTYEQYF. This chain links TRBV11-3 with TRBJ2-7, with TRBD1 as a possible D gene (6 bases). Trimming took off 6 bases at V and 2 bases at J, with 14 bases between the two ends. In germline, CDR1 is SGHNT, CDR2 YENEEA. CDR3 length equals 14 residues.

This chain uses TRBV4-3 with TRBJ1-6; 10 bases are shared with TRBD1. The CDR3 is 15 residues long. CDR1 is LGHNA, CDR2 YSLEER, per germline. Trimming at V came to 4 bases and at J to 11 bases, leaving 8 bases not matched to a gene. In DNA, the CDR3 is TGCGCCAGCAGCCCGGACAGGGGGACGTTCCCACCCCTCCACTTT. Translated, it gives CASSPDRGTFPPLHF.

The rearrangement links TRBV14 to TRBJ2-7; D call uncertain. This CDR3 contains 11 residues. Trimming removed 1 base at V and 6 bases at J, with 4 bases between. The germline V gene encodes CDR1 SGHDN and CDR2 FVKESK. The DNA of the CDR3 is TGTGCCAGCAGCCAAGTTTCCGAGCAGTACTTC. Protein sequence: CASSQVSEQYF.

The chain links TRBV27 to TRBJ1-5; D is unclear. V was trimmed by 5 bases and J by 0 bases, leaving 11 bases between them. CDR3 size: 15 residues. Germline V lookup: CDR1 MNHEY, CDR2 SMNVEV (reference sequence). The CDR3 here is CASSPQRTSNQPQHF. CDR3 DNA sequence: TGTGCCAGCAGTCCTCAGAGGACTAGCAATCAGCCCCAGCATTTT.

This chain uses TRBV7-9 with TRBJ2-2; 7 bases map to TRBD2. V shed 5 bases, J shed 4 bases, and the junction held 4 bases outside the gene matches. This CDR3 spans 14 amino acids. From germline, CDR1 is SEHNR and CDR2 FQNEAQ (reference sequence). The CDR3 loop reads CASSKAGITGELFF. The CDR3 coding sequence is TGTGCCAGCAGCAAAGCGGGAATCACCGGGGAGCTGTTTTTT.

The rearrangement uses TRBV15 and TRBJ1-4; the D gene is possibly TRBD1 (5 bases). The germline CDR1 and CDR2 sequences are LNHNV and YYDKDF (reference sequence). Trimming took off 0 bases at V and 7 bases at J, with 9 bases between the two ends. The CDR3 length is 14 residues. CDR3 residues: CATSRDQGSEKLFF. For the CDR3, the DNA is TGTGCCACCAGCAGAGACCAGGGTAGTGAAAAACTGTTTTTT.

The V gene is TRBV18, the J gene TRBJ1-4; D not certain. CDR3 length: 14 residues. CDR1 and CDR2 (germline): KGHSH, LQKENI. V dropped 2 bases and J dropped 3 bases, with 7 bases sitting between them. The CDR3 coding sequence is TGTGCCAGCTCACCAACAACATCTAATGAAAAACTGTTTTTT. This sequence encodes CASSPTTSNEKLFF.

The chain links TRBV5-4 to TRBJ1-1, with D perhaps TRBD1 (5 bases). The CDR3 spans 15 residues. CDR1 and CDR2 (germline): SGHNT, YYREEE (reference sequence). V was shortened by 4 bases and J by 9 bases, with 22 bases between the two germline ends. CDR3 sequence (DNA): TGTGCCAGCAGCCCACGACAGAACCTCAACGAGAAAGCTTTCTTT. Amino acid sequence: CASSPRQNLNEKAFF.

The chain combines TRBV11-2 with TRBJ2-2; unclear D gene. Trimming stripped 7 bases from V and 5 bases from J, with 11 bases between. CDR1 and CDR2 from the germline V gene are SGHAT and FQNNGV. CDR3 length equals 13 residues. The CDR3 nucleotides are TGTGCCAGCACCCCCGGACGTACCGGGGAGCTGTTTTTT. This gives the protein CASTPGRTGELFF. Full variable domain (remainder filled in from reference TRBV11-2 and TRBJ2-2): EAGVAQSPRYKIIEKRQSVAFWCNPISGHATLYWYQQILGQGPKLLIQFQNNGVVDDSQLPKDRFSAERLKGVDSTLKIQPAKLEDSAVYLCASTPGRTGELFFGEGSRLTVL.